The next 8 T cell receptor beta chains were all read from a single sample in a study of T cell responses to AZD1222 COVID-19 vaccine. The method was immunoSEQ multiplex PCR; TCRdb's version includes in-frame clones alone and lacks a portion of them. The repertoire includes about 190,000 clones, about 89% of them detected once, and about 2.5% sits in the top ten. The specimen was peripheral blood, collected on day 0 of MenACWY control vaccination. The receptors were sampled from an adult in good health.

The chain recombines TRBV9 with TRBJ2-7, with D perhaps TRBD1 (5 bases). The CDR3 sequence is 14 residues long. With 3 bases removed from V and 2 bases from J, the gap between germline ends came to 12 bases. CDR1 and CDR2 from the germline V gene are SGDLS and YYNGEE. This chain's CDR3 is CASSGDSGAYEQYF. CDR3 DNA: TGTGCCAGCAGCGGAGACAGTGGGGCCTACGAGCAGTACTTC.

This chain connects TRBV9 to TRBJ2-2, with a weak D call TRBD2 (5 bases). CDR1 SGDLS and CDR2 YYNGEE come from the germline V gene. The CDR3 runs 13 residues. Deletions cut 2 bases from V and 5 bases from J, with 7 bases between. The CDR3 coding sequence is TGTGCCAGCAGCGTCCCGGGGACCGGGGAGCTGTTTTTT. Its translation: CASSVPGTGELFF.

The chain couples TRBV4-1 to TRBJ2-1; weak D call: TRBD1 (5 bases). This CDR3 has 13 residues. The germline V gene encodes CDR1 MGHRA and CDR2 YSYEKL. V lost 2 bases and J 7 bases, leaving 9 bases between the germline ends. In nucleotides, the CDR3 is TGCGCCAGCAGCCAACTCAGGGTGAATGAGCAGTTCTTC. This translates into CASSQLRVNEQFF.

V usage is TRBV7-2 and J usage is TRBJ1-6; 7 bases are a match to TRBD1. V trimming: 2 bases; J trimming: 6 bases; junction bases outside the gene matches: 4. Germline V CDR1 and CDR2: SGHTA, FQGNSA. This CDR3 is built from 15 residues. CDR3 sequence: CASSLLGQSNSPLHF. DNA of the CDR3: TGTGCCAGCAGCTTATTGGGACAGTCTAATTCACCCCTCCACTTT.

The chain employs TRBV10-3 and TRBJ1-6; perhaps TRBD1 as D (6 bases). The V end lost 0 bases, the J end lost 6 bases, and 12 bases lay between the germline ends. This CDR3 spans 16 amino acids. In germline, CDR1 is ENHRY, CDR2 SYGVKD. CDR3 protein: CAISESQGTPNSPLHF. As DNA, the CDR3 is TGTGCCATCAGTGAGTCGCAGGGGACTCCTAATTCACCCCTCCACTTT.

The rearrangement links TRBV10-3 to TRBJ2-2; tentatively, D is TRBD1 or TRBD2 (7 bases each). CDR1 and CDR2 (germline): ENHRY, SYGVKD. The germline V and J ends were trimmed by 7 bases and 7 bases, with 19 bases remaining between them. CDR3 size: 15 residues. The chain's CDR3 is CAITPWEGASGELFF. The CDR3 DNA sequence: TGTGCCATCACGCCGTGGGAGGGGGCGAGCGGGGAGCTGTTTTTT.

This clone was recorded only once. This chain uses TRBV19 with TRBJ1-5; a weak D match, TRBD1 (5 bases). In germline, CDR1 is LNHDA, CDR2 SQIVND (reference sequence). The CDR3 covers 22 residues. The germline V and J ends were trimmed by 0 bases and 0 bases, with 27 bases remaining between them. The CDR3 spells CASSIDRGLTAARHYSNQPQHF. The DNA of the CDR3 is TGTGCCAGTAGTATAGATCGGGGCCTGACAGCGGCGAGACATTATAGCAATCAGCCCCAGCATTTT.

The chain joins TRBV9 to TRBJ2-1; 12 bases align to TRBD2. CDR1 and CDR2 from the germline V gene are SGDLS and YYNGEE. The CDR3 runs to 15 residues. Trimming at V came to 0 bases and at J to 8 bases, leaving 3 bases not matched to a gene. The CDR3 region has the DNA TGTGCCAGCAGCGTAGACTGGACTAGCGGGGATGAGCAGTTCTTC. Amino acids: CASSVDWTSGDEQFF.